This is a list of T cell receptor beta chains from one sample in a study of type 1 regulatory T cells. No antigen has been identified for these receptors. TCRdb called the reads again in MiXCR, with one record for every CDR3 protein. The sample yields more than 60,000 distinct CDR3 sequences, around 62% seen once. Specimen: cultured non-Tr1 T cells, either the whole culture or a sorted T cell fraction (not recorded which). The receptor source for this set is a human donor in good health. The CDR3 runs from the conserved cysteine through the conserved F or W. The order of the fields is V gene, clone size, J gene, D gene, CDR3 DNA, CDR3 protein. A D gene is named only where the DNA matches it firmly. Expanded clones are given a class, and other clones once, few, many or no size at all.

>TRBV12-3/TRBV12-4|NA|TRBJ1-4|NA
TGTGCCAGCAGTTATCGCCGGGGGACCCGCGAAAAACTGTTTTTT
CASSYRRGTREKLFF
>TRBV27|once|TRBJ2-2|TRBD2
TGTGCCAGCAGTTTATACCCACCTGGACTAGGCGGCACCGGGGAGCTGTTTTTT
CASSLYPPGLGGTGELFF
>TRBV5-1|NA|TRBJ2-4|NA
TGCGCCAGCAGCTTGGGAGAAAACATTCAGTACTTC
CASSLGENIQYF
>TRBV20-1|NA|TRBJ2-1|TRBD1
TGCAGTGCGCTCCGGGACAGTCAGTTCAATGAGCAGTTCTTC
CSALRDSQFNEQFF
>TRBV7-8|few|TRBJ1-1|NA
TGTGCCAGCAGCTCACAGGGTGGGAACACTGAAGCTTTCTTT
CASSSQGGNTEAFF
>TRBV15|NA|TRBJ2-5|TRBD1
TGTGCCACCAGAGCATCGGACAGGGAGACCCAGTACTTC
CATRASDRETQYF
>TRBV5-1|medium-sized|TRBJ2-7|NA
TGCGCCAGCAGCTTGAGACCAAGGGACGGAAGCTCCTACGAGCAGTACTTC
CASSLRPRDGSSYEQYF
>TRBV28|NA|TRBJ1-2|NA
TGTGCCAGCAGTTTAACTGAATATGGCTACACCTTC
CASSLTEYGYTF
>TRBV12-3/TRBV12-4|NA|TRBJ1-5|NA
TGTGCCAGCAGTCCCCAACAACAGGGTCCCCAGCATTTT
CASSPQQQGPQHF
>TRBV11-2|NA|TRBJ1-5|NA
TGTGCCAGCAGTCTACAGGGCCAGCCCCAGCATTTT
CASSLQGQPQHF
>TRBV4-1|NA|TRBJ2-3|NA
TGCGCCAGCGCACTGCTCCTGAACACAGATACGCAGTATTTT
CASALLLNTDTQYF
>TRBV7-2|NA|TRBJ2-2|NA
TGTGCCAGCAGCTTGCAGCGAAACACCGGGGAGCTGTTTTTT
CASSLQRNTGELFF
>TRBV12-3/TRBV12-4|NA|TRBJ1-5|NA
TGTGCCAGCAGTTTGGGTCAGCCCCAGCATTTT
CASSLGQPQHF
>TRBV18|few|TRBJ2-7|TRBD2
TGTGCCAGCTCACCAGGGACTAGCGGGAGTTCTCGCGAGCAGTACTTC
CASSPGTSGSSREQYF
>TRBV4-1|NA|TRBJ1-2|NA
TGCGCCAGCAGCCAAACATCCGGGACTGAGTATGGCTACACCTTC
CASSQTSGTEYGYTF
>TRBV20-1|NA|TRBJ2-7|NA
TGCAGTGCTAGCGGGTCGGGGTCTACCTACGAGCAGTACTTC
CSASGSGSTYEQYF
>TRBV18|NA|TRBJ2-5|NA
TGTGCCAGCTCACTTGACTTACAAGAGACCCAGTACTTC
CASSLDLQETQYF
>TRBV28|few|TRBJ2-1|TRBD1
TGTGCCAGCTCGACCGGGGACAGGTGGAATGAGCAGTTCTTC
CASSTGDRWNEQFF
>TRBV15|NA|TRBJ1-2|TRBD1
TGTGCCACCAGCAGGGACAGGGTCTATGGCTACACCTTC
CATSRDRVYGYTF
>TRBV29-1|NA|TRBJ2-5|TRBD2
TGCAGCGTGGATAGCGGGAGCCGAGAGACCCAGTACTTC
CSVDSGSRETQYF
>TRBV5-1|few|TRBJ2-3|TRBD2
TGCGCCAGCAGCTTGGCCTCGGCGGGAGGAACAGATACGCAGTATTTT
CASSLASAGGTDTQYF
>TRBV25-1|NA|TRBJ2-6|NA
TGTGCCAGCAGTGACGGGTGGAGGGACAGACGCTCTGGGGCCAACGTCCTGACTTTC
CASSDGWRDRRSGANVLTF
>TRBV12-3/TRBV12-4|NA|TRBJ1-4|NA
TGTGCCAGCAGCCCCCAGGGACATACGTGGAATGAAAAACTGTTTTTT
CASSPQGHTWNEKLFF
>TRBV18|NA|TRBJ1-1|NA
TGTTCCAACTCACCGAGTGAATCTGAAGCTTTCTTT
CSNSPSESEAFF
>TRBV28|NA|TRBJ2-7|TRBD1
TGTGCCAGCACACTGACAGGGATCCCCTACGAGCAGTACTTC
CASTLTGIPYEQYF
>TRBV5-1|few|TRBJ1-2|NA
TGCGCCAGCAGCATTGCGGGGGACGGTGGCTACACCTTC
CASSIAGDGGYTF
>TRBV6-6|few|TRBJ2-7|TRBD1
TGTGCCAGCACTAGGGACAGTCTAAACGAGCAGTACTTC
CASTRDSLNEQYF
>TRBV27|NA|TRBJ2-1|NA
TGTGCCAGCAGTCGGGGGACCGGGCCCACCAGAAGTGAGCAGTTCTTC
CASSRGTGPTRSEQFF
>TRBV7-2|NA|TRBJ2-5|TRBD2
TGTGCCAGCAGCTTAGGGCTGGGAGGGAGAGAGACCCAGTACTTC
CASSLGLGGRETQYF
>TRBV5-1|NA|TRBJ2-1|NA
TGCGCCAGCAGCTTGAAGGACCCGAACTACAATGAGCAGTTCTTC
CASSLKDPNYNEQFF
>TRBV20-1|NA|TRBJ2-1|TRBD2
TGCAGTGCTAGAGACTCGACTAGCGGGAGGTCCAATGAGCAGTTCTTC
CSARDSTSGRSNEQFF
>TRBV24-1|NA|TRBJ2-2|NA
TGTGCCACGACTACAGGGTCCGGGGAGCTGTTTTTT
CATTTGSGELFF
>TRBV20-1|NA|TRBJ2-5|NA
TGCAGTGCAGAAGCACCCGTTGGGGCCCAAGAGACCCAGTACTTC
CSAEAPVGAQETQYF
>TRBV24-1|NA|TRBJ2-5|TRBD2
TGTGCCACCAGTGATTCTAGCGGGGAGATGGAGACCCAGTGCTTC
CATSDSSGEMETQCF
>TRBV6-6|NA|TRBJ2-3|NA
TGTGCCAGCAGGGCCAGGGATCGGGGTACAGATACGCAGTATTTT
CASRARDRGTDTQYF
>TRBV7-2|NA|TRBJ2-5|NA
TGTGCCAGCAGCTTAGGTCAGTCAGGAGGACCCCAAGAGACCCAGTACTTC
CASSLGQSGGPQETQYF